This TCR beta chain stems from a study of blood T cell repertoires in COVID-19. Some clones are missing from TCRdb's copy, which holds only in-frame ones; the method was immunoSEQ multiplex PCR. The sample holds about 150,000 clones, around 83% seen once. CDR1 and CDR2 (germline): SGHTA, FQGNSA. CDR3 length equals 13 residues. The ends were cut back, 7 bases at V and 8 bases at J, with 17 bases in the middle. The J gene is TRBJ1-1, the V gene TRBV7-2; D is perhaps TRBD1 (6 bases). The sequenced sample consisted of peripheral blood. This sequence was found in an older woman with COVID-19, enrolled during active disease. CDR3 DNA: TGTGCCAGCAACCTATTACAGGGAGGGGAAGCTTTCTTT. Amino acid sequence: CASNLLQGGEAFF.